A selection of T cell receptor beta chains follows, all from one sample in a study of siplizumab effects on memory and regulatory T cells. TCRdb's table, derived via immunoSEQ multiplex PCR, lists solely in-frame clones and lacks some. The data show more than 90,000 clones, 80% to 95% seen once. Sequenced sample: non-Treg CD4+ T cells sorted from blood. Source of these receptors: a human donor in good health. Each CDR3 is given with its conserved first and last residue. Fields, in order: CDR3 protein, CDR3 DNA, J gene, CDR3 length, V gene, clone size, D gene. D genes are given only for firm matches. Clone size, where shown, is once, few, many, or a class for clones that have expanded.

CDR3 protein: CASSLGVANYGYTF; CDR3 DNA: TGTGCCAGCAGTTTGGGAGTAGCTAACTATGGCTACACCTTC; J gene: TRBJ1-2; CDR3 length: 14; V gene: TRBV7-2; clone size: .; D gene: .
CDR3 protein: CASSPQSSLSMNTEAFF; CDR3 DNA: TGTGCCAGCTCACCACAGAGCAGCCTCTCCATGAACACTGAAGCTTTCTTT; J gene: TRBJ1-1; CDR3 length: 17; V gene: TRBV18; clone size: .; D gene: .
CDR3 protein: CASSLDWRGSYEQYF; CDR3 DNA: TGTGCCAGCAGCTTAGATTGGAGGGGCTCCTACGAGCAGTACTTC; J gene: TRBJ2-7; CDR3 length: 15; V gene: TRBV11-3; clone size: .; D gene: .
CDR3 protein: CASGPGQGVTDTQYF; CDR3 DNA: TGCGCCAGCGGACCGGGACAGGGGGTGACAGATACGCAGTATTTT; J gene: TRBJ2-3; CDR3 length: 15; V gene: TRBV10-2; clone size: .; D gene: TRBD1
CDR3 protein: CASRTYVPSGGTYSGANVLTF; CDR3 DNA: TGTGCCAGCAGAACCTACGTACCCTCAGGGGGAACTTACTCTGGGGCCAACGTCCTGACTTTC; J gene: TRBJ2-6; CDR3 length: 21; V gene: TRBV2; clone size: .; D gene: TRBD1
CDR3 protein: CASSTGTPREQYF; CDR3 DNA: TGTGCCAGCAGCACCGGGACTCCGCGAGAGCAGTACTTC; J gene: TRBJ2-7; CDR3 length: 13; V gene: TRBV9; clone size: .; D gene: .
CDR3 protein: CASSPLAGETYEQYF; CDR3 DNA: TGCGCCAGCAGCCCTCTAGCGGGAGAGACCTACGAGCAGTACTTC; J gene: TRBJ2-7; CDR3 length: 15; V gene: TRBV5-1; clone size: .; D gene: TRBD2
CDR3 protein: CASSETGTGGIGSNQPQHF; CDR3 DNA: TGTGCCAGCAGCGAGACCGGGACAGGGGGAATAGGTAGCAATCAGCCCCAGCATTTT; J gene: TRBJ1-5; CDR3 length: 19; V gene: TRBV7-9; clone size: .; D gene: TRBD1
CDR3 protein: CASSQDIPTDTQYF; CDR3 DNA: TGCGCCAGCAGCCAAGACATTCCAACAGATACGCAGTATTTT; J gene: TRBJ2-3; CDR3 length: 14; V gene: TRBV4-1; clone size: .; D gene: .
CDR3 protein: CASSPEGYNSYEQYF; CDR3 DNA: TGTGCCAGCAGCCCGGAAGGATACAACTCCTACGAGCAGTACTTC; J gene: TRBJ2-7; CDR3 length: 15; V gene: TRBV28; clone size: .; D gene: .
CDR3 protein: CASSIGQGSSYEQYF; CDR3 DNA: TGTGCCAGTAGTATTGGCCAGGGGAGCTCCTACGAGCAGTACTTC; J gene: TRBJ2-7; CDR3 length: 15; V gene: TRBV19; clone size: .; D gene: .
CDR3 protein: CASTSSGGSYEQYF; CDR3 DNA: TGTGCCAGCACCTCTAGCGGGGGCTCCTACGAGCAGTACTTC; J gene: TRBJ2-7; CDR3 length: 14; V gene: TRBV6-5; clone size: .; D gene: TRBD2
CDR3 protein: CASSVQGNHYGYTF; CDR3 DNA: TGTGCCAGCAGCGTGCAGGGGAACCACTATGGCTACACCTTC; J gene: TRBJ1-2; CDR3 length: 14; V gene: TRBV5-4; clone size: .; D gene: .
CDR3 protein: CASSELAASTDTQYF; CDR3 DNA: TGCGCCAGCAGCGAACTAGCGGCAAGCACAGATACGCAGTATTTT; J gene: TRBJ2-3; CDR3 length: 15; V gene: TRBV4-3; clone size: .; D gene: TRBD2
CDR3 protein: CASSQDLAKAFF; CDR3 DNA: TGCGCCAGCAGCCAAGATCTGGCCAAAGCTTTCTTT; J gene: TRBJ1-1; CDR3 length: 12; V gene: TRBV4-1; clone size: few; D gene: .
CDR3 protein: CASSWGQGRGSPLHF; CDR3 DNA: TGTGCCAGCAGCTGGGGACAGGGCCGAGGGTCACCCCTCCACTTT; J gene: TRBJ1-6; CDR3 length: 15; V gene: TRBV13; clone size: .; D gene: TRBD1
CDR3 protein: CASRGVRWVSEAFF; CDR3 DNA: TGTGCCAGCAGGGGGGTCCGGTGGGTATCGGAAGCTTTCTTT; J gene: TRBJ1-1; CDR3 length: 14; V gene: TRBV6-5; clone size: .; D gene: .
CDR3 protein: CASSFGTSGTDTQYF; CDR3 DNA: TGCGCCAGCAGCTTTGGGACTAGCGGCACAGATACGCAGTATTTT; J gene: TRBJ2-3; CDR3 length: 15; V gene: TRBV4-3; clone size: .; D gene: TRBD2
CDR3 protein: CASSLLAGAGKTQYF; CDR3 DNA: TGCGCCAGCAGCTTATTAGCGGGAGCGGGGAAGACCCAGTACTTC; J gene: TRBJ2-5; CDR3 length: 15; V gene: TRBV5-1; clone size: once; D gene: TRBD2
CDR3 protein: CAISDVVSSSGNTIYF; CDR3 DNA: TGTGCCATCAGTGATGTAGTATCTAGCTCTGGAAACACCATATATTTT; J gene: TRBJ1-3; CDR3 length: 16; V gene: TRBV10-3; clone size: .; D gene: .
CDR3 protein: CAISDGGGYEQYF; CDR3 DNA: TGTGCCATCAGTGATGGGGGGGGCTACGAGCAGTACTTC; J gene: TRBJ2-7; CDR3 length: 13; V gene: TRBV10-3; clone size: .; D gene: TRBD2
CDR3 protein: CASSGPARPEGNEQFF; CDR3 DNA: TGTGCCAGTAGTGGCCCCGCCAGACCCGAGGGAAATGAGCAGTTCTTC; J gene: TRBJ2-1; CDR3 length: 16; V gene: TRBV19; clone size: .; D gene: .
CDR3 protein: CASSEKGDRRNIQYF; CDR3 DNA: TGTGCCAGCAGTGAAAAGGGGGACAGGAGGAACATTCAGTACTTC; J gene: TRBJ2-4; CDR3 length: 15; V gene: TRBV6-1; clone size: .; D gene: TRBD1
CDR3 protein: CASSEFRERQPQHF; CDR3 DNA: TGTGCCAGCAGTGAATTTAGGGAGCGTCAGCCCCAGCATTTT; J gene: TRBJ1-5; CDR3 length: 14; V gene: TRBV2; clone size: .; D gene: .
CDR3 protein: CASRRQGPYEQYF; CDR3 DNA: TGTGCCAGCAGGCGACAGGGTCCCTACGAGCAGTACTTC; J gene: TRBJ2-7; CDR3 length: 13; V gene: TRBV6-5; clone size: .; D gene: TRBD1
CDR3 protein: CASSLAVSNEQFF; CDR3 DNA: TGCGCCAGCAGCTTGGCGGTCAGCAATGAGCAGTTCTTC; J gene: TRBJ2-1; CDR3 length: 13; V gene: TRBV5-1; clone size: .; D gene: .
CDR3 protein: CASSLRRHDEKLFF; CDR3 DNA: TGTGCCAGCAGCTTAAGGAGACATGATGAAAAACTGTTTTTT; J gene: TRBJ1-4; CDR3 length: 14; V gene: TRBV7-2; clone size: .; D gene: .
CDR3 protein: CASSRTGTGFVEQFF; CDR3 DNA: TGTGCCAGCAGTAGAACCGGGACAGGTTTCGTGGAGCAGTTCTTC; J gene: TRBJ2-1; CDR3 length: 15; V gene: TRBV6-5; clone size: .; D gene: TRBD1
CDR3 protein: CASSSYRTGGWEQYF; CDR3 DNA: TGTGCCAGCAGTTCATACCGGACAGGGGGCTGGGAGCAGTACTTC; J gene: TRBJ2-7; CDR3 length: 15; V gene: TRBV28; clone size: .; D gene: TRBD1
CDR3 protein: CASSRYGQEAKYF; CDR3 DNA: TGTGCCAGCAGCCGATATGGACAGGAGGCCAAGTACTTC; J gene: TRBJ2-7; CDR3 length: 13; V gene: TRBV14; clone size: .; D gene: TRBD1
CDR3 protein: CAWTPSLETQYF; CDR3 DNA: TGTGCCTGGACTCCGAGTCTTGAGACCCAGTACTTC; J gene: TRBJ2-5; CDR3 length: 12; V gene: TRBV30; clone size: .; D gene: .
CDR3 protein: CASSLEWGTERNYEQYF; CDR3 DNA: TGTGCCAGCAGCTTAGAGTGGGGGACAGAGAGGAACTACGAGCAGTACTTC; J gene: TRBJ2-7; CDR3 length: 17; V gene: TRBV7-9; clone size: .; D gene: TRBD1
CDR3 protein: CASRGDRSTDTQYF; CDR3 DNA: TGTGCCAGCCGGGGGGACAGGAGCACAGATACGCAGTATTTT; J gene: TRBJ2-3; CDR3 length: 14; V gene: TRBV28; clone size: .; D gene: .
CDR3 protein: CASSVVGGRGGGYTF; CDR3 DNA: TGTGCCAGCAGCGTAGTAGGTGGCAGGGGTGGTGGCTACACCTTC; J gene: TRBJ1-2; CDR3 length: 15; V gene: TRBV9; clone size: .; D gene: .
CDR3 protein: CASSQDRPGIGNEQFF; CDR3 DNA: TGTGCCAGCAGCCAAGATCGGCCAGGCATTGGGAATGAGCAGTTCTTC; J gene: TRBJ2-1; CDR3 length: 16; V gene: TRBV4-2; clone size: .; D gene: .
CDR3 protein: CASSPVVGAGNTEAFF; CDR3 DNA: TGTGCCAGCTCACCCGTTGTTGGGGCAGGGAACACTGAAGCTTTCTTT; J gene: TRBJ1-1; CDR3 length: 16; V gene: TRBV18; clone size: .; D gene: .
CDR3 protein: CSVGFVTVNTEAFF; CDR3 DNA: TGCAGCGTTGGGTTTGTGACAGTGAACACTGAAGCTTTCTTT; J gene: TRBJ1-1; CDR3 length: 14; V gene: TRBV29-1; clone size: .; D gene: .
CDR3 protein: CASSLSRGRRGDGHAFF; CDR3 DNA: TGTGCCAGCAGTCTATCGAGGGGCCGCAGAGGAGATGGGCACGCTTTCTTT; J gene: TRBJ1-1; CDR3 length: 17; V gene: TRBV25-1; clone size: .; D gene: .
CDR3 protein: CASRQPDGLMNTEAFF; CDR3 DNA: TGTGCCAGCAGGCAGCCGGACGGCTTAATGAACACTGAAGCTTTCTTT; J gene: TRBJ1-1; CDR3 length: 16; V gene: TRBV6-6; clone size: once; D gene: .
CDR3 protein: CASSLGTGWMKTQYF; CDR3 DNA: TGCGCCAGCAGCTTGGGCACAGGGTGGATGAAGACCCAGTACTTC; J gene: TRBJ2-5; CDR3 length: 15; V gene: TRBV5-1; clone size: .; D gene: .
CDR3 protein: CASSLGVGYNEQFF; CDR3 DNA: TGTGCCAGCAGCCTAGGAGTCGGGTATAATGAGCAGTTCTTC; J gene: TRBJ2-1; CDR3 length: 14; V gene: TRBV7-9; clone size: .; D gene: .
CDR3 protein: CASSGTTGVYTEAFF; CDR3 DNA: TGTGCCAGCAGCGGAACGACAGGGGTCTACACTGAAGCTTTCTTT; J gene: TRBJ1-1; CDR3 length: 15; V gene: TRBV9; clone size: .; D gene: TRBD1